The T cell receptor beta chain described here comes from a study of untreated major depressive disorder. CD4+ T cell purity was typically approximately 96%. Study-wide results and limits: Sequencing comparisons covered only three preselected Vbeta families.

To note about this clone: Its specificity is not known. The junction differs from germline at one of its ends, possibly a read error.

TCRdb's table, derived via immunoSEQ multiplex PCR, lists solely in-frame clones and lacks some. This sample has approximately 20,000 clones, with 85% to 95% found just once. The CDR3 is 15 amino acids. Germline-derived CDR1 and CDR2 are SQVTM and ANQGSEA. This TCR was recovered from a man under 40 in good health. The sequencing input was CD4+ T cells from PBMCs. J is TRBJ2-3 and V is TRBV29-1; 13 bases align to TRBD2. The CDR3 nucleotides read TGCAGCGTGGAAGGGACTAGCGGGAACGCAGATACGCAGTATTTT. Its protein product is CSVEGTSGNADTQYF.